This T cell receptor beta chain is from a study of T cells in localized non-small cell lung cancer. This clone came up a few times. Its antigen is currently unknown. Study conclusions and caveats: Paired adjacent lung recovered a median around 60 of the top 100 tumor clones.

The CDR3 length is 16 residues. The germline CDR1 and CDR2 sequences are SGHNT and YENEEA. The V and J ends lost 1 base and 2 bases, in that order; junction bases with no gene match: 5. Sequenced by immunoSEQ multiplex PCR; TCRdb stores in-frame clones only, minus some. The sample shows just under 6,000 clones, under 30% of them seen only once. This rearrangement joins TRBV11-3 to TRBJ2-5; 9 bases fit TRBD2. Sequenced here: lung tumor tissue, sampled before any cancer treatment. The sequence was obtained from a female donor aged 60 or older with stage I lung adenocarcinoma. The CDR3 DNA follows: TGTGCCAGCAGCTTAGGTGTAGCGGGAGCACAAGAGACCCAGTACTTC. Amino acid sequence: CASSLGVAGAQETQYF.